The 13 T cell receptor beta chains below all came from one sample that was sequenced in a study of control samples from healthy donors and cancer patients (dated by TCRdb to about 2020). Library prep was done by the immunoSEQ multiplex PCR assay. TCRdb's version of the immuneACCESS table is confined to in-frame rearrangements and falls short of the full clone set. An unresolved V gene accounts for under half of the shortfall where checked; the remainder is of unknown origin. This sample has roughly 120,000 clones in its table, and approximately 87% of those were observed once. Of the sample, roughly 12% falls within the top ten clones. The sequenced sample consisted of blood. Receptors originate from a man aged 25 to 40 in good health.

This sequence joins TRBV5-8 and TRBJ1-1, with D perhaps TRBD1 (6 bases). The germline V gene has CDR1 SGHTS and CDR2 YDEGEE. The CDR3 extends over 14 amino acids. V was trimmed by 3 bases and J by 2 bases, leaving 11 bases between them. The CDR3 sequence is CASSSRGGNTEAFF. CDR3 DNA: TGTGCCAGCAGCTCCAGGGGAGGAAACACTGAAGCTTTCTTT. The full variable domain, with the rest looked up from reference TRBV5-8 and TRBJ1-1, is EAGVTQSPTHLIKTRGQQATLRCSPISGHTSVYWYQQALGLGLQFLLWYDEGEERNRGNFPPRFSGRQFPNYSSELNVNALELEDSALYLCASSSRGGNTEAFFGQGTRLTVV.

This clone was recorded a few times. The chain is built from TRBV7-6 and TRBJ1-3, with TRBD1 matching over 8 bases. V dropped 2 bases and J dropped 4; count of bases not matched to a gene: 10. CDR3 size: 17 residues. In germline, CDR1 is SGHVS, CDR2 FNYEAQ. The chain's CDR3 is CASSLNSAGGEGNTIYF. CDR3 bases: TGTGCCAGCAGCTTAAATTCGGCAGGGGGCGAAGGAAACACCATATATTTT.

The V and J genes are TRBV5-5 and TRBJ1-5; D gene unclear. From germline, CDR1 is SGHKS and CDR2 YYEKEE (reference sequence). This CDR3 is 14 amino acids long. Trimming removed 0 bases at V and 1 base at J, with 5 bases between. CDR3 loop: CASSLVMSNQPQHF. Written as DNA, the CDR3 is TGTGCCAGCAGCTTGGTAATGAGCAATCAGCCCCAGCATTTT.

The chain recombines TRBV11-2 with TRBJ1-1, with 7 bases lining up with TRBD1. Germline lookup yields CDR1 SGHAT and CDR2 FQNNGV. This CDR3 has 15 amino acids. J was trimmed by 7 bases and V by 1 base; bases with no gene match: 9. CDR3 loop: CASSLVAGGSYEAFF. CDR3 sequence (DNA): TGTGCCAGCAGCTTAGTGGCAGGGGGATCTTATGAAGCTTTCTTT.

The V call is TRBV24-1, the J call TRBJ1-4, with 11 bases fitting TRBD1. The CDR3 length is 16 residues. V gave up 4 bases and J gave up 6 bases; unmatched junction bases: 6. CDR1 and CDR2 from the germline V gene are KGHDR and SFDVKD. CDR3 sequence (DNA): TGTGCCACCAGTGACCCCGGGACAGGGGGATATGAAAAACTGTTTTTT. This translates into CATSDPGTGGYEKLFF.

Concerning this clone: Other DNA sequences in this specimen translate into the identical CDR3. V usage is TRBV12-3 or TRBV12-4 and J usage is TRBJ1-5; D not resolved. Trimming removed 3 bases from V and 4 bases from J, with 7 bases in between. The CDR3 loop spans 13 amino acids. The CDR3 DNA sequence: TGTGCCAGCAGTTTTACACGGAATCAGCCCCAGCATTTT. It specifies CASSFTRNQPQHF.

V usage is TRBV24-1 and J usage is TRBJ1-4, with 8 bases matching TRBD1. V was pared by 4 bases and J by 7 bases, with 7 bases of the junction left unmatched. This CDR3 spans 15 amino acids. Looked up from germline, CDR1 is KGHDR and CDR2 is SFDVKD. CDR3 nucleotides: TGTGCCACCAGTGACCCGAACAGGGGGAGTGAAAAACTGTTTTTT. Its translation is CATSDPNRGSEKLFF.

J is TRBJ2-3 and V is TRBV2; D may be TRBD2 (5 bases). The length of the CDR3 is 15 residues. Trimming took 11 bases from V and 0 from J, leaving 18 bases between them. Germline V gives CDR1 SNHLY, CDR2 FYNNEI. The CDR3 region is CASSLEGASTDTQYF. The CDR3 DNA sequence: TGTGCCTCCTCCCTTGAGGGCGCTAGCACAGATACGCAGTATTTT.

The chain carries TRBV6-5 and TRBJ2-3, with D perhaps TRBD1 (5 bases). The CDR3 has 14 amino acids. Germline V CDR1 and CDR2: MNHEY, SVGAGI. V was cut by 0 bases and J by 1 base, with 5 bases left in between. The CDR3 loop is CASSYSGGTDTQYF. CDR3 coding DNA: TGTGCCAGCAGTTACTCAGGGGGCACAGATACGCAGTATTTT.

The chain employs TRBV4-1 and TRBJ1-4; D remains unclear. CDR1 and CDR2 from the germline V gene are MGHRA and YSYEKL. The CDR3 has 15 amino acids. Deletions cut 3 bases from V and 7 bases from J, with 15 bases between. The CDR3 sequence: CASSQTVGVSEKLFF. CDR3 DNA: TGCGCCAGCAGCCAGACCGTCGGGGTATCTGAAAAACTGTTTTTT.

The chain combines TRBV6-5 with TRBJ2-7; D is perhaps TRBD1 (6 bases). Trimming left V 8 bases short and J 4 bases short, with 12 bases between. From germline, CDR1 is MNHEY and CDR2 SVGAGI. The CDR3 consists of 12 residues. In DNA form, the CDR3 reads TGTGCCAGCCGAAAGGGGGAGTACGAGCAGTACTTC. It codes for CASRKGEYEQYF.

This sequence joins TRBV18 and TRBJ2-1, with TRBD2 as a possible D gene (6 bases). With 6 bases removed from V and 5 bases from J, the gap between germline ends came to 11 bases. There are 13 residues in the CDR3. Germline V CDR1 and CDR2: KGHSH, LQKENI. The CDR3 coding sequence is TGTGCCAGCTCGGACGGGGGAAACAATGAGCAGTTCTTC. It yields the protein CASSDGGNNEQFF.

V and J are TRBV30 and TRBJ2-1; TRBD2 agrees at 13 bases. The V segment lost 3 bases and the J segment 10 bases; nucleotides outside the gene matches: 3. CDR1 and CDR2 from the germline V gene are GTSNPN and SVGIG (reference sequence). The CDR3 sequence is 13 residues long. CDR3 residues: CAWSGTSGEEQFF. DNA of the CDR3: TGTGCCTGGAGCGGGACTAGCGGGGAGGAGCAGTTCTTC.